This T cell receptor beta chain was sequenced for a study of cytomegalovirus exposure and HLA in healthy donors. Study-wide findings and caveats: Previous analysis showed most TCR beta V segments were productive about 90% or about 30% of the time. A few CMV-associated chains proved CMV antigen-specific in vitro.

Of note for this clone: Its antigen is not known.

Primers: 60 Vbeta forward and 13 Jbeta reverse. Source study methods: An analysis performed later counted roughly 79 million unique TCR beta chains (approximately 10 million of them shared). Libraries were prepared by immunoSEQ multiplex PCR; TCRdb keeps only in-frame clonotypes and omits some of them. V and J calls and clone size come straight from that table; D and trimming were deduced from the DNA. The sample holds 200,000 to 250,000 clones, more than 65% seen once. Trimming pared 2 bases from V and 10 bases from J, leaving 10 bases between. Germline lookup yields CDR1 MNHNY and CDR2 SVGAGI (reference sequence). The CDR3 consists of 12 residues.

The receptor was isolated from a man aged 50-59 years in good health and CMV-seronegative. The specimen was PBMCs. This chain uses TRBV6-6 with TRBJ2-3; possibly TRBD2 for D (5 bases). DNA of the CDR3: TGTGCCAGCAGTTACGTTCGGGGAGCGCAGTATTTT. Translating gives CASSYVRGAQYF.